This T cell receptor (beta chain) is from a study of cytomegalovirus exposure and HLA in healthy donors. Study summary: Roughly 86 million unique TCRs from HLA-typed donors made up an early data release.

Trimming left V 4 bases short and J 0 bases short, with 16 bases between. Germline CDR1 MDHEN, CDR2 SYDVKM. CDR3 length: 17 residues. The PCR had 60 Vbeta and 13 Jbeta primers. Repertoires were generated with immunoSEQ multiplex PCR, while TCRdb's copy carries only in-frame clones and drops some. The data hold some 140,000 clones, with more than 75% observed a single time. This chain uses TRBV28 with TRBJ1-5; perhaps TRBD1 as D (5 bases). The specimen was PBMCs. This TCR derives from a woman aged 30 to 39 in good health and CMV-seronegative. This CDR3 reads CASSSKHRQPSNQPQHF. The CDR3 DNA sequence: TGTGCCAGCAGTTCAAAACATCGACAGCCTAGCAATCAGCCCCAGCATTTT.